Given below is one T cell receptor beta chain in context. Its antigen is as yet unknown. This record comes from a study of shared clonotypes between healthy human individuals. General study results and limits: A limitation of the genetic and exposure-history diversity represented arose from few donors. Clonotypes shared by all four donors outscored non-shared clonotypes in generation probability. Between a few donors, naive CD4 clonotypes were shared at a level of around 5.2%.

The V segment lost 6 bases and the J segment 0 bases; nucleotides outside the gene matches: 6. This CDR3 comprises 15 residues. The germline gives CDR1 MNHEY, CDR2 SMNVEV (reference sequence). Some clones are missing from TCRdb's copy, which holds only in-frame ones; the method was immunoSEQ multiplex PCR. The repertoire holds over 300,000 clones, around nine tenths seen once, with roughly 17% in the top ten. This receptor was taken from a man aged 18 to 35 in good health. Sample: memory CD8+ T cells sorted from blood. Subset noted: CD45RO+ cells pooled with CCR7-negative TemRA cells. V and J are TRBV27 and TRBJ2-3; the match to TRBD1 covers 7 bases. CDR3: CASSPGTASTDTQYF. The DNA for the CDR3 is TGTGCCAGCAGCCCCGGGACAGCGAGCACAGATACGCAGTATTTT.